The clone carrying this TCR beta chain has only a few counts. TCRdb called the RT-PCR reads again in MiXCR, with one record for every CDR3 protein. This table has about 540,000 distinct CDR3 sequences, roughly 25% appearing once. These data belong to a study of response to subunit inactivated influenza vaccine. The same sample was also used in a study of T cells expressing NK-cell markers. That source notes: TCR beta libraries carry UMIs added by 5'RACE template switching. Several of the experiments relied on an anti-gamma-delta TCR antibody so that only alpha-beta TCR T cells were sorted. Among CD8+ T cells from six donors, dominant NKG2C+ clonotypes accounted for roughly 1.0-7.0%. These clonotypes, the leaders elsewhere, also led the CD3+CD56-NKG2C+ fraction in four donors. It is unclear if expanded NKG2C-expressing clones target HCMV antigens.

The sequenced sample was CD4+ T cells sorted from PBMCs, obtained about 13 days after vaccination. This TCR derives from a man aged 50 to 59 who received an inactivated influenza vaccine.

The CDR3 region has the DNA TGTGCCAGCAGTGGAGACAATCAAGAGACCCAGTACTTC. It is translated as CASSGDNQETQYF. This chain joins TRBV2 and TRBJ2-5; D is unresolved. The V end lost 4 bases, the J end lost 2 bases, and 8 bases lay between the germline ends. Germline CDR1 and CDR2: SNHLY and FYNNEI. The CDR3 contains 13 residues. The full variable domain, with the rest looked up from reference TRBV2 and TRBJ2-5, is EPEVTQTPSHQVTQMGQEVILRCVPISNHLYFYWYRQILGQKVEFLVSFYNNEISEKSEIFDDQFSVERPDGSNFTLKIRSTKLEDSAMYFCASSGDNQETQYFGPGTRLLVL.